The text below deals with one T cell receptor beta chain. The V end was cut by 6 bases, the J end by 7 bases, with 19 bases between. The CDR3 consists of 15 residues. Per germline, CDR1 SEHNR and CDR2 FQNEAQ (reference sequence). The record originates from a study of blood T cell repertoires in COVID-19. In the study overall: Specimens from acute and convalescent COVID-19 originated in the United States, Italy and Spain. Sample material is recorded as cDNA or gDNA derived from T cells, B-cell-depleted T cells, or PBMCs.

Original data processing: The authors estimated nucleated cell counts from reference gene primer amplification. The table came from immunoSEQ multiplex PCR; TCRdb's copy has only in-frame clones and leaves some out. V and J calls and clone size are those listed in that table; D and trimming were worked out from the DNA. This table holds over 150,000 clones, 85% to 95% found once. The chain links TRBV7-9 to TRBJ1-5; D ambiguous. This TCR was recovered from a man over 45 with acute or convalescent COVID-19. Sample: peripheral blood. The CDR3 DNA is TGTGCCAGCAGTTTGACTAGCACGGTGGGGCAGCCCCAGCATTTT. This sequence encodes CASSLTSTVGQPQHF.